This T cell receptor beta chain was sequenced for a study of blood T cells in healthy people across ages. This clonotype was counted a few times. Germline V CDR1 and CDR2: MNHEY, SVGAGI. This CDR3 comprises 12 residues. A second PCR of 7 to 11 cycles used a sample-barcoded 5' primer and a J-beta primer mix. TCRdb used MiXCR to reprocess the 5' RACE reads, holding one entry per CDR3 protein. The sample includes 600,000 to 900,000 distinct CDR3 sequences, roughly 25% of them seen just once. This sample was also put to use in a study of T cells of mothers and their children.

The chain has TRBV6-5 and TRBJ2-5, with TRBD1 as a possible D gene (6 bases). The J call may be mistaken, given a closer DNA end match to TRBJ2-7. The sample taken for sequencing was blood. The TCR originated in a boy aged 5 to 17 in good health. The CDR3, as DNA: TGTGCCAGCAGTCGGGACAAACACGAGCAGTACTTC. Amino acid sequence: CASSRDKHEQYF.